The 10 T cell receptor beta chains below come from one sample, sequenced in a study of blood T cell repertoires in COVID-19. Clones were sequenced by immunoSEQ multiplex PCR, and TCRdb holds only the in-frame ones, with some missing. The sample includes around 90,000 clones, around 90% seen only once; the top ten take more than 14%. Sequencing was done on a sample of peripheral blood. The receptor set was obtained from a male donor with acute or convalescent COVID-19.

The rearrangement joins TRBV3-1 (or the pseudogene TRBV3-2) to TRBJ2-5; D is unclear. The CDR3 spans 16 residues. CDR1 is LGHDT, CDR2 YNNKEL, per germline (reference sequence). V gave up 3 bases and J gave up 2 bases, with 16 bases separating them. CDR3 DNA sequence: TGTGCCAGCAGCCAGATCCGACAAGATAAGCAAGAGACCCAGTACTTC. Its protein product is CASSQIRQDKQETQYF.

The rearrangement joins TRBV19 to TRBJ1-6; 8 bases fit TRBD1. With V trimmed by 5 bases and J by 7 bases, 7 bases remained unmatched. The CDR3 has 15 amino acids. CDR1 LNHDA and CDR2 SQIVND come from the germline V gene (reference sequence). The CDR3 bases are TGTGCCAGTAGTCTCCGGGACAGGCTCAATTCACCCCTCCACTTT. This translates into CASSLRDRLNSPLHF.

The V and J genes are TRBV15 and TRBJ1-1; D may be TRBD1 (5 bases). Trimming shortened V by 2 bases and J by 2 bases, and 18 bases separated the two germline ends. The germline V gene encodes CDR1 LNHNV and CDR2 YYDKDF (reference sequence). CDR3 length equals 17 residues. The CDR3 DNA sequence: TGTGCCACCAGCAGATCGGGTAAAGGGCAGGGTAACACTGAAGCTTTCTTT. It translates to CATSRSGKGQGNTEAFF.

The chain couples TRBV5-1 to TRBJ2-5; the match to TRBD2 covers 13 bases. The CDR3 has 16 amino acids. After removal of 6 bases from V and 5 bases from J, the junction contained 10 bases not matched to a gene. Germline CDR1 is SGHRS and CDR2 is YFSETQ. The CDR3 reads CASKETSGGIPETQYF. CDR3 DNA: TGCGCCAGCAAGGAGACTAGCGGGGGGATCCCGGAGACCCAGTACTTC.

The rearrangement joins TRBV19 to TRBJ1-5; no clear D. Trimming stripped 4 bases from V and 4 bases from J, with 8 bases between. Germline values: CDR1 LNHDA, CDR2 SQIVND (reference sequence). This CDR3 is built from 13 residues. The CDR3 nucleotides read TGTGCCAGTAGTACCGGGTTAAATCAGCCCCAGCATTTT. Its protein is CASSTGLNQPQHF.

The rearrangement links TRBV2 to TRBJ1-4; the D is unclear. Germline CDR1 and CDR2: SNHLY and FYNNEI. V shed 0 bases and J shed 4 bases, with 15 bases lying between them. This CDR3 is 17 amino acids long. The CDR3 loop is CASSEAIRHDINEKLFF. CDR3 coding DNA: TGTGCCAGCAGTGAAGCCATCCGGCATGACATTAATGAAAAACTGTTTTTT.

Only a few counts were recorded for this clone. This sequence joins TRBV25-1 and TRBJ1-2; D perhaps matches TRBD1 (5 bases). V lost 4 bases to trimming and J lost 4 bases, with 13 bases between them. This CDR3 has 14 residues. From germline, CDR1 is MGHDK and CDR2 SYGVNS. This CDR3 is CASSAAGRFYGYTF. CDR3 DNA: TGTGCCAGCAGTGCGGCAGGGAGGTTCTATGGCTACACCTTC.

The chain couples TRBV3-1 (or the pseudogene TRBV3-2) to TRBJ2-3, with 8 bases matching TRBD1. In germline, CDR1 is LGHDT, CDR2 YNNKEL (reference sequence). The V gene end was trimmed by 4 bases and the J gene end by 3 bases; junction bases not matched to a gene: 3. The CDR3 is 14 amino acids. The CDR3 reads CASSLRTGTDTQYF. The CDR3 DNA reads TGTGCCAGCAGCCTACGGACAGGGACAGATACGCAGTATTTT.

J is TRBJ2-2 and V is TRBV25-1; D not resolved. The CDR3 totals 13 residues. The V end lost 8 bases, the J end lost 0 bases, and 7 bases lay between the germline ends. Germline V gene data show CDR1 as MGHDK and CDR2 as SYGVNS. CDR3 coding DNA: TGTGCCAGCCTTAGCACGAACACCGGGGAGCTGTTTTTT. Translated: CASLSTNTGELFF.

V gene TRBV4-2 combines with J gene TRBJ1-3; 10 nucleotides agree with TRBD1. This CDR3 region has 16 residues. The germline V gene encodes CDR1 LGHNA and CDR2 YNFKEQ. The V and J ends lost 1 base and 3 bases, in that order; junction bases with no gene match: 3. The CDR3 sequence is CASSQAGQGFGNTIYF. CDR3 sequence (DNA): TGTGCCAGCAGCCAAGCGGGACAGGGGTTTGGAAACACCATATATTTT.